This T cell receptor beta chain was sequenced in a study of cytomegalovirus exposure and HLA in healthy donors. Study summary: Later analysis reported that the approximately 130 validation repertoires shared the platform of the roughly 680 first-cohort repertoires. Study-wide results and limits: A few chains tied to CMV proved CMV antigen-specific in vitro.

About this clone itself: No antigen is known for it.

From the roughly 120-subject validation cohort, which was separate from the approximately 720-subject first cohort, the donors were drawn. Germline-derived CDR1 and CDR2 are GTSNPN and SVGIG (reference sequence). V gave up 0 bases and J gave up 7 bases, with 4 bases separating them. The CDR3 extends over 11 amino acids. Some clones are missing from TCRdb's copy, which holds only in-frame ones; the method was immunoSEQ multiplex PCR. The sample records fewer than 90,000 clones, almost 97% being singletons. The genes are TRBV30 and TRBJ2-1; D is uncertain. Input material: PBMCs. The receptor comes from a young man in good health and CMV-seropositive. The DNA for the CDR3 is TGTGCCTGGAGTGTATCAAATGAGCAGTTCTTC. Translating gives CAWSVSNEQFF.